Following are 19 T cell receptor beta chains from one sample sequenced in a study of T cell responses to AZD1222 COVID-19 vaccine. TCRdb keeps only in-frame clones here, not all; method: immunoSEQ multiplex PCR. The sample lists 110,000 to 150,000 clones, 80% to 90% occurring once. The material was peripheral blood, obtained on day 0 of AZD1222 vaccination. All receptors derive from an adult in good health.

The CDR3 sequence is CASRGVYNEQFF. In DNA, the CDR3 is TGTGCCAGCCGGGGGGTTTACAATGAGCAGTTCTTC. The chain carries TRBV7-6 and TRBJ2-1; TRBD2 matches at 7 bases. Germline CDR1 SGHVS, CDR2 FNYEAQ. This CDR3 contains 12 residues. V shed 8 bases and J 4 bases; nucleotides not matched to a gene: 2.

The chain employs TRBV11-2 and TRBJ2-7, with 7 bases aligning to TRBD1. This CDR3 comprises 13 residues. Per germline, CDR1 SGHAT and CDR2 FQNNGV. V gave up 5 bases and J gave up 2 bases; unmatched junction bases: 3. Here the CDR3 DNA reads TGTGCCAGCAGCCCAACAGGGGCCTACGAGCAGTACTTC. Its protein is CASSPTGAYEQYF.

The chain links TRBV24-1 to TRBJ1-5; D remains ambiguous. The V and J ends lost 1 base and 11 bases respectively, with 8 bases between them. The CDR3 has 12 amino acids. Germline assignment: CDR1 KGHDR and CDR2 SFDVKD. The CDR3 nucleotides are TGTGCCACCAGTGATTTCGGGTATACCCAGCATTTT. It specifies CATSDFGYTQHF.

CDR3 sequence: CASSDSPYEQFF. CDR3 coding DNA: TGTGCCAGCAGTGATAGCCCCTATGAGCAGTTCTTC. The chain recombines TRBV6-1 with TRBJ2-1; D is uncertain. Germline V CDR1 and CDR2: MNHNS, SASEGT. With 3 bases removed from V and 8 bases from J, the gap between germline ends came to 8 bases. This CDR3 has 12 amino acids.

The V gene is TRBV6-5, the J gene TRBJ1-1, with 7 bases matching TRBD1. From germline, CDR1 is MNHEY and CDR2 SVGAGI. The CDR3 spans 13 residues. Trimming took 6 bases from V and 4 from J; bases not matched to a gene: 5. The CDR3 DNA is TGTGCCAGCAGGAGGGGGCTTGGCACTGAAGCTTTCTTT. Its protein is CASRRGLGTEAFF.

The gene calls are TRBV19 and TRBJ2-3; 10 bases line up with TRBD2. V was clipped by 6 bases and J by 6 bases; unmatched bases: 6. Germline CDR1 and CDR2: LNHDA and SQIVND (reference sequence). The CDR3 runs 14 residues. CDR3 amino acids: CASRERGGRDTQYF. CDR3 sequence (DNA): TGTGCCAGTAGGGAGCGGGGGGGCAGGGATACGCAGTATTTT. The full variable domain, with the rest looked up from reference TRBV19 and TRBJ2-3, is DGGITQSPKYLFRKEGQNVTLSCEQNLNHDAMYWYRQDPGQGLRLIYYSQIVNDFQKGDIAEGYSVSREKKESFPLTVTSAQKNPTAFYLCASRERGGRDTQYFGPGTRLTVL.

The chain employs TRBV6-5 and TRBJ1-4; D call uncertain. Between the trimmed V and J ends, which lost 7 bases and 4 bases, there was a span of 10 bases. This CDR3 comprises 13 residues. Germline CDR1 is MNHEY and CDR2 is SVGAGI. The CDR3 sequence: CASTPRRNEKLFF. The CDR3 coding sequence is TGTGCCAGCACCCCCCGGCGTAATGAAAAACTGTTTTTT.

The CDR3 bases are TGTGCCAGCAGTTTAGAGGGACCTCGGTTGGCCGGGGAGCTGTTTTTT. It is translated as CASSLEGPRLAGELFF. The chain recombines TRBV27 with TRBJ2-2, with D tentatively TRBD1 or TRBD2 (5 bases each). V lost 2 bases, J lost 6 bases, and 16 bases lay in between. CDR3 length equals 16 residues. Germline lookup yields CDR1 MNHEY and CDR2 SMNVEV (reference sequence).

This rearrangement joins TRBV7-9 to TRBJ1-3; a possible D gene is TRBD1 (6 bases). Germline V lookup: CDR1 SEHNR, CDR2 FQNEAQ (reference sequence). The V end was cut by 7 bases, the J end by 4 bases, with 14 bases between. The CDR3 totals 14 residues. The CDR3 DNA follows: TGTGCCAGCACCCGGGGGGCGCCGGGAAACACCATATATTTT. It codes for CASTRGAPGNTIYF. Filled out from reference TRBV7-9 and TRBJ1-3, the complete variable domain reads DTGVSQNPRHKITKRGQNVTFRCDPISEHNRLYWYRQTLGQGPEFLTYFQNEAQLEKSRLLSDRFSAERPKGSFSTLEIQRTEQGDSAMYLCASTRGAPGNTIYFGEGSWLTVV.

This sequence joins TRBV18 and TRBJ1-5, with D possibly being TRBD1 (5 bases). Trimming stripped 4 bases from V and 6 bases from J, with 13 bases between. Germline V gene lookup returns CDR1 KGHSH and CDR2 LQKENI. This CDR3 is 14 amino acids long. DNA of the CDR3: TGTGCCAGCTCACAGAGGGACCCGGGTCAGCCCCAGCATTTT. It is translated as CASSQRDPGQPQHF.

The chain couples TRBV19 to TRBJ1-1; D gene unclear. There are 13 residues in the CDR3. V was pared by 8 bases and J by 2 bases, with 12 bases between. From germline, CDR1 is LNHDA and CDR2 SQIVND (reference sequence). The CDR3 here is CASGRRVNTEAFF. CDR3 nucleotide sequence: TGTGCCAGTGGGAGGAGGGTCAACACTGAAGCTTTCTTT. Together with reference TRBV19 and TRBJ1-1, the CDR3 gives the full variable domain: DGGITQSPKYLFRKEGQNVTLSCEQNLNHDAMYWYRQDPGQGLRLIYYSQIVNDFQKGDIAEGYSVSREKKESFPLTVTSAQKNPTAFYLCASGRRVNTEAFFGQGTRLTVV.

The chain employs TRBV10-3 and TRBJ1-1; 7 bases match TRBD1. The V gene's germline CDR1 is ENHRY and CDR2 SYGVKD. The CDR3 is made up of 15 amino acids. Losses at the gene ends were 4 bases for V and 3 bases for J; bases not matched to a gene: 8. CDR3 sequence reads: CAISAHDRAYTEAFF. In DNA form, the CDR3 reads TGTGCCATCAGTGCCCATGACAGGGCTTACACTGAAGCTTTCTTT.

The chain carries TRBV30 and TRBJ1-1; D remains ambiguous. Trimming left V 0 bases short and J 1 base short, with 6 bases between. The CDR3 extends over 13 amino acids. The germline V gene has CDR1 GTSNPN and CDR2 SVGIG (reference sequence). The CDR3 DNA is TGTGCCTGGAGTGTAAGCAGGAACACTGAAGCTTTCTTT. This sequence encodes CAWSVSRNTEAFF.

The rearrangement joins TRBV19 to TRBJ2-3; 11 nucleotides agree with TRBD2. After removal of 9 bases from V and 3 bases from J, the junction contained 8 bases not matched to a gene. Germline V gene lookup returns CDR1 LNHDA and CDR2 SQIVND (reference sequence). This CDR3 spans 15 amino acids. CDR3 region: CASPASGGLTDTQYF. Written as DNA, the CDR3 is TGTGCCAGCCCCGCTAGCGGGGGGTTAACAGATACGCAGTATTTT. Full variable domain (remainder filled in from reference TRBV19 and TRBJ2-3): DGGITQSPKYLFRKEGQNVTLSCEQNLNHDAMYWYRQDPGQGLRLIYYSQIVNDFQKGDIAEGYSVSREKKESFPLTVTSAQKNPTAFYLCASPASGGLTDTQYFGPGTRLTVL.

This chain links TRBV4-2 with TRBJ1-2; tentative D call: TRBD1 (5 bases). The CDR3 sequence is 14 residues long. V lost 3 bases and J lost 7, with 15 bases in between. The V gene's germline CDR1 is LGHNA and CDR2 YNFKEQ. CDR3 nucleotide sequence: TGTGCCAGCAGCCAGGAAAAGAGGGGATTTGGCTACACCTTC. Translated, it gives CASSQEKRGFGYTF.

This clone was seen only a few times. CDR3 amino acids: CAWSRGSRNYGEQFF. The CDR3 DNA reads as TGTGCCTGGAGTCGGGGGAGTCGGAATTACGGCGAGCAGTTCTTC. The V gene is TRBV30, the J gene TRBJ2-1; D may be TRBD2 (6 bases). Germline V gene data show CDR1 as GTSNPN and CDR2 as SVGIG (reference sequence). With 2 bases removed from V and 10 bases from J, the gap between germline ends came to 21 bases. The CDR3 length is 15 residues.

V and J are TRBV4-1 and TRBJ1-1; D not resolved. Germline CDR1 is MGHRA and CDR2 is YSYEKL. The CDR3 runs 14 residues. Between the trimmed V and J ends, which lost 0 bases and 6 bases, there was a span of 11 bases. The CDR3 DNA sequence: TGCGCCAGCAGCCAAGATTATCGGACCTCTGAAGCTTTCTTT. It is translated as CASSQDYRTSEAFF.

This chain links TRBV28 with TRBJ2-5; D possibly corresponds to TRBD1 (6 bases). The CDR3 sequence is 16 residues long. Trimming left V 2 bases short and J 2 bases short, with 15 bases between. Germline-derived CDR1 and CDR2 are MDHEN and SYDVKM. The CDR3: CASSLVQGSPQETQYF. CDR3 DNA: TGTGCCAGCAGTTTAGTACAGGGATCCCCTCAAGAGACCCAGTACTTC.

The chain carries TRBV23-1 and TRBJ1-4; no definite D call. TRBV23-1 is filed as an ORF, its function uncertain. With 3 bases removed from V and 0 bases from J, the gap between germline ends came to 8 bases. This CDR3 is 15 amino acids long. The CDR3 loop reads CASSHPWATNEKLFF. The CDR3, as DNA: TGCGCCAGCAGTCATCCGTGGGCAACTAATGAAAAACTGTTTTTT.